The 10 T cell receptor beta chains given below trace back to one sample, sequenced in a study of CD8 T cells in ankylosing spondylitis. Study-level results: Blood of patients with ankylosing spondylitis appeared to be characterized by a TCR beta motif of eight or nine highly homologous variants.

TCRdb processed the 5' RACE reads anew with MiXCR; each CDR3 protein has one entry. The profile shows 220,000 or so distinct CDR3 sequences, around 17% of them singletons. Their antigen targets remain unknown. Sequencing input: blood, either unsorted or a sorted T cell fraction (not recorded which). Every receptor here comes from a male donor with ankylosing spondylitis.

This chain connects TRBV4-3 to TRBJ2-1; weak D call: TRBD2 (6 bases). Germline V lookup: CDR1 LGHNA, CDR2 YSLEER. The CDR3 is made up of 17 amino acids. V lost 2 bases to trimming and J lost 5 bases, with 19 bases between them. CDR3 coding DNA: TGCGCCAGCAGCCAATTTCCGGGACTTGGGGCGGACAATGAGCAGTTCTTC. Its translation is CASSQFPGLGADNEQFF.

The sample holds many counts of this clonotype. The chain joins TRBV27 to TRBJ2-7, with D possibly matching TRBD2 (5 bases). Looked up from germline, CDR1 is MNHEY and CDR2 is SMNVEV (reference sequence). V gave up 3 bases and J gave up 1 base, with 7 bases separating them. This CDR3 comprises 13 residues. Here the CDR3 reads CASSFEGSYEQYF. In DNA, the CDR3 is TGTGCCAGCAGTTTTGAGGGTTCCTACGAGCAGTACTTC.

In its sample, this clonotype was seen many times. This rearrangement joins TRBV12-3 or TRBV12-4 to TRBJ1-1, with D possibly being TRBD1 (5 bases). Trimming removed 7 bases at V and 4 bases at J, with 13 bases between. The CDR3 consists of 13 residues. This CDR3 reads CASIPQGFTEAFF. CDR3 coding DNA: TGTGCCAGCATTCCCCAGGGTTTCACTGAAGCTTTCTTT.

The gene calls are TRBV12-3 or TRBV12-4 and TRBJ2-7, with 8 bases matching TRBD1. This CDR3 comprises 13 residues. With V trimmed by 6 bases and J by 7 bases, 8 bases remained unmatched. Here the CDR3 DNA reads TGTGCCAGCAGGCCAGGGGGCTCCTGGGAGCAGTACTTC. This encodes CASRPGGSWEQYF.

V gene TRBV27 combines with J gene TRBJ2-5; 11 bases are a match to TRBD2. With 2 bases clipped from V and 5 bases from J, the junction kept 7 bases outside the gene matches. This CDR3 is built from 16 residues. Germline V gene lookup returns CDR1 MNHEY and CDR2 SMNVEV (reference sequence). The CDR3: CASSLTLAGGWETQYF. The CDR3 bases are TGTGCCAGCAGTTTAACCCTAGCGGGAGGTTGGGAGACCCAGTACTTC.

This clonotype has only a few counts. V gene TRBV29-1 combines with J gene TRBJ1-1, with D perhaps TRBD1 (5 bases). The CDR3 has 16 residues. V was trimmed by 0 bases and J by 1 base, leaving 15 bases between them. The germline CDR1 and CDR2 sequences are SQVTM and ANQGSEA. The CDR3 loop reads CSVEDLMTEANTEAFF. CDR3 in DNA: TGCAGCGTTGAAGATCTGATGACAGAGGCGAACACTGAAGCTTTCTTT.

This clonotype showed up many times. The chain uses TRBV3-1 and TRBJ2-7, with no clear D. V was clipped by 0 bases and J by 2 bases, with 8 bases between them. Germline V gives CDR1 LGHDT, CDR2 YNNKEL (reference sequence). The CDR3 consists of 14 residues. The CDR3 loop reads CASSQDGRAYEQYF. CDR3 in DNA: TGTGCCAGCAGCCAAGATGGTAGGGCCTACGAGCAGTACTTC.

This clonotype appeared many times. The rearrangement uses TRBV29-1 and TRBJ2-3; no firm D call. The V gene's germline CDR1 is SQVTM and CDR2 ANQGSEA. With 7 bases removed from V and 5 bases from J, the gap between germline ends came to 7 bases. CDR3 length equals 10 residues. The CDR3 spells CSAAGDTQYF. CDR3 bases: TGCAGCGCCGCTGGAGATACGCAGTATTTT.

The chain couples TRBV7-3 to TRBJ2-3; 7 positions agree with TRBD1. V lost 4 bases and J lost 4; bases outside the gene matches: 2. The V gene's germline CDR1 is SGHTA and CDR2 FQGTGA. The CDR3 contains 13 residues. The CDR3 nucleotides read TGTGCCAGCAGCTCAGGGGGAGCAGATACGCAGTATTTT. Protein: CASSSGGADTQYF.

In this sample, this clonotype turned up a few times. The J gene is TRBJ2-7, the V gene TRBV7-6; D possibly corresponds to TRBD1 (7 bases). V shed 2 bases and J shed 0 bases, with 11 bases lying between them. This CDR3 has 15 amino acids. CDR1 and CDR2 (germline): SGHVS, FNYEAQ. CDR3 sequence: CASSLSRDSSYEQYF. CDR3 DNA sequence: TGTGCCAGCAGCTTATCGCGGGACAGCTCCTACGAGCAGTACTTC.